This T cell receptor beta chain stems from a study of shared clonotypes between healthy human individuals. Study at large: CD8 memory received one plate per donor, CD8 naive two, CD4 memory three and CD4 naive three.

Worth noting for this clone: Antigen: not known.

V gave up 4 bases and J gave up 3 bases; unmatched junction bases: 8. Germline loops: CDR1 SGHRS, CDR2 YFSETQ. This CDR3 has 16 residues. Study-wide points: For naive CD4 cells, roughly 5% of clonotypes were shared across a few donors. What naive subsets generally showed was a larger estimated richness than memory subsets showed.

A CD45RA+ naive subset and a CD45RA-negative memory subset were split from CD4+ cells. Sequencing was performed with immunoSEQ multiplex PCR; in TCRdb, only in-frame clones are kept and a portion is missing. The table includes approximately 2.5 million clones, 90% to 95% detected once. This receptor was identified in a young man in good health. Some clones in this sample may be carry-over from other donors' samples. The specimen sequenced was naive CD4+ T cells from PBMCs. Stated subset: CD45RA+ positively selected. The chain combines TRBV5-1 with TRBJ2-2; 8 bases align to TRBD1. The CDR3 loop is CASSRSGGAYTGELFF. Written as DNA, the CDR3 is TGCGCCAGCAGCCGTTCAGGGGGCGCGTACACCGGGGAGCTGTTTTTT.